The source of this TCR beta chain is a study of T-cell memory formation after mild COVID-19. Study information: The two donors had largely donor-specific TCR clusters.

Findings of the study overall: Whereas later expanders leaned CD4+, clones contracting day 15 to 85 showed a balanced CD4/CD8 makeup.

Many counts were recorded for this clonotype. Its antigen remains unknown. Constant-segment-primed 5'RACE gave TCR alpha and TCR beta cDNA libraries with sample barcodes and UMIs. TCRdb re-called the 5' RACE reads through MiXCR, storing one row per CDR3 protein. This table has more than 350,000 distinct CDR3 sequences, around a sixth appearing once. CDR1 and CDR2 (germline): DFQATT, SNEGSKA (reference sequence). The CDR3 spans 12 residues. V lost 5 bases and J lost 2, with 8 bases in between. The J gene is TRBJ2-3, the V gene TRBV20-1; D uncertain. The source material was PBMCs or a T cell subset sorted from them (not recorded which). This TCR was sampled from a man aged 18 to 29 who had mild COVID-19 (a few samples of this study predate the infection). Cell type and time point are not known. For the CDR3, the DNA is TGCAGTGCTGAAAGGTCCACAGATACGCAGTATTTT. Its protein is CSAERSTDTQYF.